The 11 T cell receptor beta chains listed next were all sequenced from one sample in a study of blood T cell repertoires in COVID-19. Clones were sequenced by immunoSEQ multiplex PCR, and TCRdb holds only the in-frame ones, with some missing. Of about 190,000 clones listed, 80% to 90% are singletons. Sequencing used peripheral blood. Receptors were obtained from a man aged 30 to 45 with active or convalescent COVID-19.

The chain links TRBV5-1 to TRBJ2-3; maybe TRBD1 (6 bases). CDR3 length: 16 amino acids. The ends were cut back, 4 bases at V and 6 bases at J, with 21 bases in the middle. The germline gives CDR1 SGHRS, CDR2 YFSETQ. The CDR3 bases are TGCGCCAGCAGCAAGAAGACAGGACCGGGCGGCGATACGCAGTATTTT. It is translated as CASSKKTGPGGDTQYF.

This clone came up a few times. The rearrangement joins TRBV4-2 to TRBJ2-1, with TRBD2 identical over 10 bases. The trim removed 0 bases at V and 4 bases at J, leaving 3 bases unmatched. Germline lookup yields CDR1 LGHNA and CDR2 YNFKEQ. The CDR3 consists of 16 residues. The CDR3 DNA follows: TGTGCCAGCAGCCAAGAGAGCGGGAGGGTATACAATGAGCAGTTCTTC. Translating gives CASSQESGRVYNEQFF.

This chain uses TRBV2 with TRBJ1-2; TRBD1 matches 9 bases. Germline V CDR1 and CDR2: SNHLY, FYNNEI. The CDR3 sequence is 22 residues long. V was pared by 6 bases and J by 8 bases, with 34 bases of the junction left unmatched. The CDR3 loop reads CASRDPRDRVDGSRPRGGGYTF. The DNA of the CDR3 is TGTGCCAGCAGGGATCCCCGGGACAGGGTCGATGGAAGTCGCCCCAGGGGGGGAGGCTACACCTTC. Complete variable domain (other parts from reference TRBV2 and TRBJ1-2): EPEVTQTPSHQVTQMGQEVILRCVPISNHLYFYWYRQILGQKVEFLVSFYNNEISEKSEIFDDQFSVERPDGSNFTLKIRSTKLEDSAMYFCASRDPRDRVDGSRPRGGGYTFGSGTRLTVV.

The J gene is TRBJ2-7, the V gene TRBV5-6; D gene ambiguous. Per germline, CDR1 SGHDT and CDR2 YYEEEE. This CDR3 spans 12 amino acids. Trimming cost V 4 bases and J 3 bases, with 8 bases left between them. In DNA form, the CDR3 reads TGTGCCAGCAGCGGTCTACGCTACGAGCAGTACGTC. Encoded protein: CASSGLRYEQYV.

The chain recombines TRBV12-3 or TRBV12-4 with TRBJ1-2, with 7 bases aligning to TRBD1. This CDR3 comprises 13 residues. Losses at the gene ends were 10 bases for V and 1 base for J; bases not matched to a gene: 6. The CDR3 nucleotides read TGTGCCACCTCCGGGACAGATAACTATGGCTACACCTTC. As protein: CATSGTDNYGYTF.

The chain joins TRBV2 to TRBJ2-7; TRBD2 matches 7 bases. Losses at the gene ends were 4 bases for V and 6 bases for J; bases not matched to a gene: 6. From germline, CDR1 is SNHLY and CDR2 FYNNEI. The CDR3 covers 13 residues. The CDR3 region has the DNA TGTGCCAGCAGTGTTCAAGGCGGGGGCGAGCAGTACGTC. It is translated as CASSVQGGGEQYV.

This clone has just a few counts. The chain is built from TRBV18 and TRBJ2-2; TRBD2 aligns across 8 bases. Germline CDR1 and CDR2: KGHSH and LQKENI. V trimming: 3 bases; J trimming: 2 bases; junction bases outside the gene matches: 11. There are 18 residues in the CDR3. Written as DNA, the CDR3 is TGTGCCAGCTCACCCCGGATGAGCGGGGGCTCCAACACCGGGGAGCTGTTTTTT. It specifies CASSPRMSGGSNTGELFF.

This chain connects TRBV9 to TRBJ1-1; D not certain. This CDR3 has 13 residues. Looked up from germline, CDR1 is SGDLS and CDR2 is YYNGEE. V was trimmed by 4 bases and J by 3 bases, leaving 10 bases between them. The CDR3 coding sequence is TGTGCCAGCAGCCTTGGAGCCTACACTGAAGCTTTCTTT. It specifies CASSLGAYTEAFF.

This chain links TRBV30 with TRBJ1-5; 9 nucleotides match TRBD1. The germline V gene has CDR1 GTSNPN and CDR2 SVGIG (reference sequence). V gave up 0 bases and J gave up 4 bases; unmatched junction bases: 4. This CDR3 region has 15 residues. The CDR3 coding sequence is TGTGCCTGGAGTGTTCAGGGACAGGGAAATCAGCCCCAGCATTTT. Protein sequence: CAWSVQGQGNQPQHF.

J is TRBJ2-1 and V is TRBV19, with 8 bases matching TRBD2. Trimming at V came to 1 base and at J to 6 bases, leaving 11 bases not matched to a gene. The germline V gene encodes CDR1 LNHDA and CDR2 SQIVND (reference sequence). This CDR3 region has 17 residues. This chain's CDR3 is CASSIVGSGGRGNEQFF. The CDR3 nucleotides read TGTGCCAGTAGTATAGTCGGTTCGGGAGGGCGGGGCAATGAGCAGTTCTTC.

This clone showed up just a few times. This chain joins TRBV7-2 and TRBJ1-2, with D maybe TRBD1 (6 bases). The CDR3 runs to 16 residues. Trimming cost V 1 base and J 4 bases, with 16 bases left between them. Per the germline V gene, CDR1 is SGHTA and CDR2 is FQGNSA. The CDR3 DNA reads TGTGCCAGCAGCTTAGGTGGGGACGGGGGGCTCTATGGCTACACCTTC. This translates into CASSLGGDGGLYGYTF.